These 3 T cell receptor beta chains were all obtained from the same sample, sequenced in a study of blood T cell repertoires in COVID-19. Libraries were prepared by immunoSEQ multiplex PCR; TCRdb keeps only in-frame clonotypes and omits some of them. The table has about 34,000 clones, 81% seen once. The sample comprised peripheral blood. These TCRs come from a man in his sixties or seventies with COVID-19, enrolled during active disease.

This CDR3 reads CASSSGTETYNSPLHF. CDR3 DNA: TGTGCCAGCAGCTCCGGGACAGAGACTTATAATTCACCCCTCCACTTT. The V gene is TRBV5-4, the J gene TRBJ1-6; 7 bases are a match to TRBD1. The CDR3 has 16 residues. Germline V gene data show CDR1 as SGHNT and CDR2 as YYREEE (reference sequence). V shed 3 bases and J 4 bases; nucleotides not matched to a gene: 7.

This clone has just a few counts. In DNA form, the CDR3 reads TGCGCCAGCAGTCAGGGACCTAGCGAAACCTACAATGAGCAGTTCTTC. This translates into CASSQGPSETYNEQFF. This chain links TRBV4-1 with TRBJ2-1; perhaps TRBD2 as D (6 bases). The CDR3 is made up of 16 amino acids. Looked up from germline, CDR1 is MGHRA and CDR2 is YSYEKL. V dropped 6 bases and J dropped 2 bases, with 17 bases sitting between them.

The chain has TRBV18 and TRBJ2-1, with TRBD2 identical over 11 bases. Germline V gene lookup returns CDR1 KGHSH and CDR2 LQKENI. V shed 4 bases, J shed 3 bases, and the junction held 5 bases outside the gene matches. The CDR3 runs to 16 residues. This CDR3 reads CASSLGTSGVYNEQFF. The DNA of the CDR3 is TGTGCCAGCTCACTAGGGACTAGCGGAGTCTACAATGAGCAGTTCTTC.